These 5 T cell receptor beta chains were sequenced from one sample in a study of prognosis after radiotherapy for stage I lung cancer. Using two-round multiplex PCR, the authors amplified TCR beta CDR3 from genomic DNA. The authors ran first-round PCR with primers specific to each TRBV and TRBJ gene. Each CDR3 protein gets one entry after TCRdb re-called the multiplex PCR reads with MiXCR. The repertoire holds 20,000 to 25,000 distinct CDR3 sequences, less than 50% seen once, with 30% to 40% in the top ten. Material: PBMCs, obtained before or after stereotactic body radiation therapy (not recorded which). These receptors came from a donor at least 50 years old with non-small cell lung cancer.

The table lists this clonotype with a few counts. The genes are TRBV24-1 and TRBJ2-3; either TRBD1 or TRBD2 may supply D (5 bases each). Germline CDR1 reads KGHDR; CDR2 reads SFDVKD. The CDR3 runs to 15 residues. Trimming cost V 4 bases and J 2 bases, with 12 bases left between them. In DNA form, the CDR3 reads TGTGCCACCAGTGAAACCGGGACGTACACAGATACGCAGTATTTT. Protein product: CATSETGTYTDTQYF.

This clonotype was detected a few times. Its ends do not fully match the called genes, so a read error is possible. The chain is built from TRBV28 and TRBJ2-3; 7 positions agree with TRBD2. The CDR3 spans 14 residues. The germline CDR1 and CDR2 sequences are MDHEN and SYDVKM. The CDR3 region has the DNA TGTGCCAGCAGTTTCCAGCGGGGCACGGATAAGCAGTATTTT. Translating it yields CASSFQRGTDKQYF.

This clonotype is a singleton in its sample. This sequence is one base from a far larger clone and is likely a read error. The V call is TRBV11-3, the J call TRBJ2-1; 9 bases are a match to TRBD2. V lost 0 bases and J lost 8; bases outside the gene matches: 2. The CDR3 has 14 residues. The germline gives CDR1 SGHNT, CDR2 YENEEA. CDR3 coding DNA: TGTGCCAGCAGCTTAGAAGCGGGAGGCGATGAGCAGTTCTTC. Translation: CASSLEAGGDEQFF.

The chain carries TRBV10-3 and TRBJ2-5; 13 bases line up with TRBD2. CDR1 ENHRY and CDR2 SYGVKD come from the germline V gene. J lost 5 bases, V lost 1 base, and 7 bases had no gene match. The CDR3 totals 17 residues. The CDR3 loop is CAISELTSGGPKETQYF. The CDR3 DNA follows: TGTGCCATCAGTGAGTTGACTAGCGGGGGGCCTAAGGAGACCCAGTACTTC.

V gene TRBV5-1 combines with J gene TRBJ2-7; D could derive from TRBD1 or TRBD2 (5 bases each). V was clipped by 4 bases and J by 6 bases, with 14 bases between them. The CDR3 runs to 13 residues. Germline loops: CDR1 SGHRS, CDR2 YFSETQ. In nucleotides, the CDR3 is TGCGCCAGCAGCACAGAAGGGGCGGGCGAGCAGTACTTC. This gives the protein CASSTEGAGEQYF.